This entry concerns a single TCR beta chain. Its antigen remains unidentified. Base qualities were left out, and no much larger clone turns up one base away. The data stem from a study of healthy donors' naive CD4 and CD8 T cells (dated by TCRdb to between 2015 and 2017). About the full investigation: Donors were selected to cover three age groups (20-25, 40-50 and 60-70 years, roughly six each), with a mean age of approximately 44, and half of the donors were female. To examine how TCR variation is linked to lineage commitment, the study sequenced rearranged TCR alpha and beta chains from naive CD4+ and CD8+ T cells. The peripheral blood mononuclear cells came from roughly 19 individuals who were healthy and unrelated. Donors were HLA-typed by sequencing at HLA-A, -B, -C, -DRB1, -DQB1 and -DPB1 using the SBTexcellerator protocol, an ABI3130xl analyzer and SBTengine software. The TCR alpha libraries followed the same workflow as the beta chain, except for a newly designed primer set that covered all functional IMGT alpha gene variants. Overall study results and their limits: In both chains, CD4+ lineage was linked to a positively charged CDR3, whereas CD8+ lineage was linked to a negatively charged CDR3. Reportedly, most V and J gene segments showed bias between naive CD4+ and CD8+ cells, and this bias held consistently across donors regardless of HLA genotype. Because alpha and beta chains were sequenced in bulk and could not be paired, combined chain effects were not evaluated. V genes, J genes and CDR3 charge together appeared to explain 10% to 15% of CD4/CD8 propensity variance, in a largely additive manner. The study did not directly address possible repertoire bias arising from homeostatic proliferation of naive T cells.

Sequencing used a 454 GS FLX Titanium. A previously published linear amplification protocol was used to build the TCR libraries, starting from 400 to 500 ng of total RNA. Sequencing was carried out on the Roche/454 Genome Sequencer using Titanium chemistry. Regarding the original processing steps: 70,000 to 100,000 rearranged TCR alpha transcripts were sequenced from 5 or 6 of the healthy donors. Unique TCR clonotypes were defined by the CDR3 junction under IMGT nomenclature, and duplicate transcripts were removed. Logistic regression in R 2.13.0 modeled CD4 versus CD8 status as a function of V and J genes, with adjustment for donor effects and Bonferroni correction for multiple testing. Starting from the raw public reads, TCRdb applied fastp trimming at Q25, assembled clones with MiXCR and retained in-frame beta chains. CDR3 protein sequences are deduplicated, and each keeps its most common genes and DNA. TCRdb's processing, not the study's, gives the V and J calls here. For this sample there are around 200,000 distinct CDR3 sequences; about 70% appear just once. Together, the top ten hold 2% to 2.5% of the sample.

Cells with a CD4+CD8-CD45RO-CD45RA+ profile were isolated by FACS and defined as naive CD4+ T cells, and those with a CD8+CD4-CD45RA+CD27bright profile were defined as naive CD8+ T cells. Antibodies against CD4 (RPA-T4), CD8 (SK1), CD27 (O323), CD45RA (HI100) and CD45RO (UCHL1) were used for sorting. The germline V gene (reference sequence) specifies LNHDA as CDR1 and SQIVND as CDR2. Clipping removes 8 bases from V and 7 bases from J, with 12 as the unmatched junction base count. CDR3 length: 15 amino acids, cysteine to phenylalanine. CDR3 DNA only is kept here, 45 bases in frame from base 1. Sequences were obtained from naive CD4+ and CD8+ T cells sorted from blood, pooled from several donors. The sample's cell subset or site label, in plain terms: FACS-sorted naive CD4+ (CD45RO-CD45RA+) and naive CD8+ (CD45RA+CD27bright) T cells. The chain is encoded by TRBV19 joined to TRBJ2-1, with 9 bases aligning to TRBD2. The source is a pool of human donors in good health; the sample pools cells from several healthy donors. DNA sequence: TGTGCCAGTTCCCGTATGGCGGGAGGGGTAAATGAGCAGTTCTTC. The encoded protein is CASSRMAGGVNEQFF.